This T cell receptor (beta chain) was recovered during a study of response to subunit inactivated influenza vaccine. TCRdb reanalysed the RT-PCR reads using MiXCR and keeps one entry per CDR3 protein. In the table there are about 180,000 distinct CDR3 sequences, about 9% of which are singletons. V was trimmed by 4 bases and J by 7 bases, leaving 11 bases between them. CDR3 length: 13 residues. General study points: Few additional T cells are recruited per seasonal influenza vaccination, authors suggested.

In its sample, this clonotype was seen a few times. Its cognate antigen is unknown. The V gene is TRBV12-3 or TRBV12-4, the J gene TRBJ2-1; D is uncertain. This clonotype was obtained from a middle-aged man who received an inactivated influenza vaccine. This sample comprised non-naive T cells sorted from PBMCs, obtained on the day of vaccination. CDR3 nucleotide sequence: TGTGCCAGCAGTTCAAACCGGTGGAATGAGCAGTTCTTC. It encodes CASSSNRWNEQFF.